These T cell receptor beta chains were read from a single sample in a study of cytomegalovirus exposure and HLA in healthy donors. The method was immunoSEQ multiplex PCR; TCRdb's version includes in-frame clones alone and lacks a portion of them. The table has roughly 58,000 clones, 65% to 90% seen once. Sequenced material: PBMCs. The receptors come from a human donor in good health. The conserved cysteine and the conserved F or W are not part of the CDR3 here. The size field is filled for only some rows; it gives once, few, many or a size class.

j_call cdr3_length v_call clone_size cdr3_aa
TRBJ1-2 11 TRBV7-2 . ASSLQGNYGYT
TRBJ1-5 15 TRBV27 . ASSPLLREGDNQPQH
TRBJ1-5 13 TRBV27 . ASSLNGGSNQPQH
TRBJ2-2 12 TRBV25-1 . ASSSRTNTGELF
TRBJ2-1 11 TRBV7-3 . ASSLTARNEQF
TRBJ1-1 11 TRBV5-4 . ASSLGTGGISF
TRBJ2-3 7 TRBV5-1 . ASILTRP
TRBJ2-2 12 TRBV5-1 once ASRLEQYTGELF
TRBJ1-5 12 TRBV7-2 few ASSLNQGTQPQH
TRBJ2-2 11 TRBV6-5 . ASSHRDTGELF
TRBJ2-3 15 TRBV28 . ASSPTYRDIGEDTQY
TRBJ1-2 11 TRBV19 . ASRPGQGYGYT
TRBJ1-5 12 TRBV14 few ASSQEHWGGPQH
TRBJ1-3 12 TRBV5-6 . ASSFAVSGNTIY
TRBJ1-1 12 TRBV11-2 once ASSRGQGWTEAF
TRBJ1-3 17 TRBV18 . ASSILSRGQGATGNTIY
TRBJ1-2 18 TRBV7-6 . ASSPFRGWGPRLLGDGYT
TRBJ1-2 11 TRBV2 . ASSDNGGTGYT
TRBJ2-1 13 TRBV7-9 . ASSLAGGTYNEQF
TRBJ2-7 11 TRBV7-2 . ASSLGAQDEQY
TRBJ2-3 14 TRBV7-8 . ASSPTSGRAADTQY
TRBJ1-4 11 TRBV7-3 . ASSRGQDEKLF
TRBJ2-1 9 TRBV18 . ASSPGGDWF
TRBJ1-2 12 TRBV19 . ASSRQGANYGYT
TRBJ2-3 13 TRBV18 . ASSPPSGGARTQY
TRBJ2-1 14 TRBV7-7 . ASSLNPGQGFHEQF
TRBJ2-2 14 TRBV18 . ASSPMIGGDTGELF